This TCR beta chain was sequenced in a study of human T cells and chemical hapten exposure. Study information: Variation in per-sample TCR yields came mainly from small pooled library volume differences.

This clonotype has at least ten counts. The antigen is not known. The authors extracted total RNA from unfractionated whole blood. Individual cDNA molecules had unique molecular identifiers attached to them by the library. A single record per CDR3 protein comes from TCRdb applying MiXCR to the 5' RACE reads. The data hold about 140,000 distinct CDR3 sequences, with over 3.5% observed a single time. J was trimmed by 5 bases and V by 5 bases; bases with no gene match: 9. Looked up from germline, CDR1 is SGHTA and CDR2 is FQGTGA. This CDR3 has 15 amino acids. Findings and limits, study-wide: DPC sensitization produced no change in TCRs with frequency above 1 in 1000.

The chain combines TRBV7-3 with TRBJ2-5; 9 positions match TRBD1. The receptor's source is a female donor in good health. The CDR3 region is CASSNTGGATETQYF. The DNA for the CDR3 is TGTGCCAGCAGCAATACAGGGGGCGCGACGGAGACCCAGTACTTC.